These 17 T cell receptor beta chains originate from one sample sequenced in a study of cytomegalovirus exposure and HLA in healthy donors. Use of 60 Vbeta and 13 Jbeta primers characterized the PCR. The repertoire was sequenced with immunoSEQ multiplex PCR; TCRdb's copy has only in-frame clones and lacks some. In the table there are tens of thousands of clones, approximately 60% of which are singletons. Sample: PBMCs. The receptors come from a boy aged 5-17 years in good health and CMV-seropositive.

The J gene is TRBJ2-3, the V gene TRBV18; 8 bases map to TRBD2. The CDR3 runs 16 residues. V lost 6 bases and J lost 4; bases outside the gene matches: 12. Per the germline V gene, CDR1 is KGHSH and CDR2 is LQKENI. The CDR3 coding sequence is TGTGCCAGCTCCCCCCTGGGAGCGGGAGTACCAGATACGCAGTATTTT. Protein product: CASSPLGAGVPDTQYF.

This clone was counted only a few times. V and J are TRBV25-1 and TRBJ1-2; the D gene is possibly TRBD1 (5 bases). The germline gives CDR1 MGHDK, CDR2 SYGVNS. V gave up 4 bases and J gave up 5 bases, with 11 bases separating them. The CDR3 is 13 residues long. The CDR3 spells CASSVAGVYGYTF. Written as DNA, the CDR3 is TGTGCCAGCAGTGTCGCGGGGGTATATGGCTACACCTTC.

This clone was seen more than once but under ten times. The genes are TRBV6-5 and TRBJ1-2, with 8 positions matching TRBD1. J lost 4 bases, V lost 5 bases, and 6 bases had no gene match. The CDR3 has 14 amino acids. CDR1 is MNHEY and CDR2 is SVGAGI in the germline V gene. The CDR3 nucleotides are TGTGCCAGCAGTGTGGGACAGGCAATCTATGGCTACACCTTC. Its protein is CASSVGQAIYGYTF.

This clone was seen a handful of times. At one of its ends the junction is not consistent with the germline gene, which may arise from a read error. The chain is built from TRBV30 and TRBJ1-2; TRBD1 is a possible D gene (5 bases). The CDR3 runs 12 residues. Germline lookup yields CDR1 GTSNPN and CDR2 SVGIG (reference sequence). CDR3 in DNA: TGTGCCTGGAGCGCTCGGGGGGGTGGCTACCCCTTC. It is translated as CAWSARGGGYPF.

This clone was seen a single time. This sequence joins TRBV14 and TRBJ2-7, with a tentative D call TRBD1 (5 bases). The V and J ends lost 3 bases and 2 bases respectively, with 8 bases between them. Germline lookup yields CDR1 SGHDN and CDR2 FVKESK. The CDR3 totals 13 residues. The DNA for the CDR3 is TGTGCCAGCAGCCAGACAGCTACCTACGAGCAGTACTTC. Its translation is CASSQTATYEQYF.

V usage is TRBV6-1 and J usage is TRBJ2-5; D perhaps matches TRBD1 (5 bases). The CDR3 totals 13 residues. V was trimmed by 4 bases and J by 4 bases, leaving 10 bases between them. Germline CDR1 and CDR2: MNHNS and SASEGT. The CDR3 DNA sequence: TGTGCCAGCAGTGTAGGGGTTCGAGAGACCCAGTACTTC. This codes for CASSVGVRETQYF.

The chain recombines TRBV6-5 with TRBJ2-1; 10 bases line up with TRBD2. CDR1 is MNHEY, CDR2 SVGAGI, per germline. The ends lost 6 bases at V and 9 bases at J; junction bases unmatched: 8. This CDR3 is built from 14 residues. Written as DNA, the CDR3 is TGTGCCAGCAGAACAGGGACTAGCGATCTTGAGCAGTTCTTC. This encodes CASRTGTSDLEQFF.

The table lists this clone with a few counts. The V call is TRBV2, the J call TRBJ1-1; unclear D gene. The V gene's germline CDR1 is SNHLY and CDR2 FYNNEI. V was pared by 10 bases and J by 1 base, with 7 bases between. The CDR3 length is 11 residues. CDR3 in DNA: TGTGCCATTTTAAAGAACACTGAAGCTTTCTTT. This sequence encodes CAILKNTEAFF.

This clone showed up just once. The rearrangement joins TRBV2 to TRBJ2-3; 10 nucleotides agree with TRBD2. The CDR3 totals 15 residues. Per the germline V gene, CDR1 is SNHLY and CDR2 is FYNNEI. Unmatched junction bases numbered 10, after V lost 7 bases and J lost 6 bases. CDR3 region: CASTSAGGPSDTQYF. As DNA, the CDR3 is TGTGCCAGCACCTCAGCGGGGGGGCCATCGGATACGCAGTATTTT.

A note on this clone: Other DNA sequences in the same sample also yield this CDR3. The chain combines TRBV1 with TRBJ2-7; the table calls TRBD2, which could not be checked here. TRBV1 is reported as a pseudogene. The CDR3 extends over 17 amino acids. The CDR3 loop reads CTSSQDRVRARTYEQYF. DNA of the CDR3: TGCACCAGCAGCCAAGATCGGGTGCGGGCCAGAACCTACGAGCAGTACTTC.

This clone has more than one count but fewer than ten. This rearrangement joins TRBV19 to TRBJ2-2; 7 bases are shared with TRBD2. V was pared by 0 bases and J by 4 bases, with 8 bases of the junction left unmatched. The germline gives CDR1 LNHDA, CDR2 SQIVND (reference sequence). This CDR3 region has 17 residues. For the CDR3, the DNA is TGTGCCAGTAGTATAGATCATTCGGGGGGTAGCACCGGGGAGCTGTTTTTT. Amino acids: CASSIDHSGGSTGELFF.

V and J are TRBV29-1 and TRBJ1-5, with 7 nucleotides matching TRBD1. In germline, CDR1 is SQVTM, CDR2 ANQGSEA. CDR3 length equals 13 residues. The CDR3 here is CSVRDSLNQPQHF. The CDR3 bases are TGCAGTGTCCGGGACAGCCTCAATCAGCCCCAGCATTTT.

The rearrangement links TRBV27 to TRBJ2-7; 7 bases fit TRBD2. J gave up 6 bases and V 5 bases, and 16 bases lay outside the gene matches. Germline CDR1 is MNHEY and CDR2 is SMNVEV (reference sequence). The CDR3 runs to 16 residues. The CDR3 here is CASSQISWRGSGEQYF. The CDR3 DNA sequence: TGTGCCAGCAGTCAAATCTCTTGGCGGGGGTCGGGCGAGCAGTACTTC.

The J gene is TRBJ2-1, the V gene TRBV2; D not resolved. The CDR3 sequence is 13 residues long. Trimming cost V 7 bases and J 4 bases, with 11 bases left between them. Germline CDR1 is SNHLY and CDR2 is FYNNEI. The CDR3 bases are TGTGCCAGCAATCGGCCACTATACAATGAGCAGTTCTTC. Encoded protein: CASNRPLYNEQFF.

This rearrangement joins TRBV5-1 to TRBJ2-7; tentative D call: TRBD1 (6 bases). The CDR3 covers 15 residues. Germline CDR1 SGHRS, CDR2 YFSETQ. V lost 5 bases, J lost 5 bases, and 20 bases lay in between. The CDR3 region is CASRLQGTTWDEQYF. In DNA, the CDR3 is TGCGCCAGCAGACTACAGGGAACAACGTGGGACGAGCAGTACTTC.

This clone was counted a few times. V is TRBV30 and J is TRBJ2-2; 7 nucleotides line up with TRBD2. Germline CDR1 GTSNPN, CDR2 SVGIG (reference sequence). Trimming took 7 bases from V and 2 from J; bases not matched to a gene: 10. The CDR3 sequence is 15 residues long. For the CDR3, the DNA is TGTGCCTCCCAACGGGGAGGGAGAAACACCGGGGAGCTGTTTTTT. It yields the protein CASQRGGRNTGELFF.

The DNA for the CDR3 is TGTGCCAGCAGCAACAGGGGGGGCACTGAAGCTTTCTTT. As protein: CASSNRGGTEAFF. This chain connects TRBV9 to TRBJ1-1; 8 bases are shared with TRBD1. This CDR3 is 13 amino acids long. The germline CDR1 and CDR2 sequences are SGDLS and YYNGEE. Trimming took 4 bases from V and 4 from J; bases not matched to a gene: 3.